This T cell receptor (beta chain) came from a study of T cells in Graves' hyperthyroidism and ophthalmopathy. Diagnoses were made from clinical symptoms, serum measures (thyroxine and TRAb), thyroid ultrasound and orbital computed tomography. This clonotype was counted between two and nine times. What was amplified from RNA transcripts were TCR beta CDR3 regions. First-round RT-PCR targeting the TCR CDR3 was performed with the HTBI primer set. MiXCR, applied by TCRdb to the multiplex PCR reads, yields one record per CDR3 protein. Among about 570,000 distinct CDR3 sequences listed, about half were seen once. The germline V and J ends were trimmed by 6 bases and 2 bases, with 11 bases remaining between them. CDR1 and CDR2 (germline): MDHEN, SYDVKM. The CDR3 is made up of 13 amino acids.

Sequenced input: peripheral blood or thyroid tissue (not recorded which). This clonotype was sampled from an adult woman with Graves' disease, either hyperthyroidism or ophthalmopathy (not recorded which). This sequence joins TRBV28 and TRBJ2-7, with D perhaps given as TRBD1 or TRBD2 (5 bases each). The CDR3 nucleotides read TGTGCCAGCAGATCCGGGACCACCTACGAGCAGTACTTC. Translating gives CASRSGTTYEQYF.